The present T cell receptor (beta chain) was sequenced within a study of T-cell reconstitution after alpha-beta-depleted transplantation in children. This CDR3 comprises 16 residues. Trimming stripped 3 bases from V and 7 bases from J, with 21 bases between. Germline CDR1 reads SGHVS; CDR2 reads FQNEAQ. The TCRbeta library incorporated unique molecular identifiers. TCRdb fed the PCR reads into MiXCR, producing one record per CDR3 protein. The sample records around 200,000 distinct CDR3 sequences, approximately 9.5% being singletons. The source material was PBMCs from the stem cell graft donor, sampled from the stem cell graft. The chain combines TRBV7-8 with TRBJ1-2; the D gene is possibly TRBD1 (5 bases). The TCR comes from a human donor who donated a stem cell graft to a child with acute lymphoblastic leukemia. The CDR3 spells CASSFSGPPGLPGYTF. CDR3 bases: TGTGCCAGCAGCTTCTCAGGACCTCCGGGACTCCCTGGCTACACCTTC.